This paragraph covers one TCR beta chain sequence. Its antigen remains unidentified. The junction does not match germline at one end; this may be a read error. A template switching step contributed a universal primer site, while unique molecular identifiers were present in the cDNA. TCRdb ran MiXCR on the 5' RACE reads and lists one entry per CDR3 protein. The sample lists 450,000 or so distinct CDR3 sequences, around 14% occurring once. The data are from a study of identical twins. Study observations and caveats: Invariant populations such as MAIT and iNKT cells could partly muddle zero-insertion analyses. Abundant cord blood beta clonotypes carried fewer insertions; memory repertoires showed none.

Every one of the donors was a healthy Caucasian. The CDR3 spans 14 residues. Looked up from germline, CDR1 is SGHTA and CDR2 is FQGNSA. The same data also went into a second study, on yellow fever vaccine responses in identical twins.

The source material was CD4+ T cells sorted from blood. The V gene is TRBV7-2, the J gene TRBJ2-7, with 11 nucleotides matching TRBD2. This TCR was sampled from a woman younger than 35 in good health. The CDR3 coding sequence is TGTGCCAGCCGCTTAGCGGGAGGGCCAGGGGAGCAGTACTTC. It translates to CASRLAGGPGEQYF.